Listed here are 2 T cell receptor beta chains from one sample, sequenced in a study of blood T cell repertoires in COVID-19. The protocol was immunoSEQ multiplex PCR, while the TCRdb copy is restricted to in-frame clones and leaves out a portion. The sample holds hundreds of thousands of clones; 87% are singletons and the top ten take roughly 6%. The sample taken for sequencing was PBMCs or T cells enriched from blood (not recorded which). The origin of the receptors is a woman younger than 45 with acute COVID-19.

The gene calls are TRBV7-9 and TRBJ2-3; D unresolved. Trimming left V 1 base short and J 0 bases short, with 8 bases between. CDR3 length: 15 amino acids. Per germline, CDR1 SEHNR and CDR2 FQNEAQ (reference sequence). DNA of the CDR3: TGTGCCAGCAGCTTAGGCGTGTCTAGCACAGATACGCAGTATTTT. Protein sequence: CASSLGVSSTDTQYF.

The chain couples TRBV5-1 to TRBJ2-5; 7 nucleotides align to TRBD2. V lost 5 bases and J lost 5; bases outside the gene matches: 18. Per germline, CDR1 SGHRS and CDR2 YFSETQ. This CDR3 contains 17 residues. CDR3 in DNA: TGCGCCAGCAGAAACCGACCAACCCCGGGGGGAGGGGAGACCCAGTACTTC. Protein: CASRNRPTPGGGETQYF. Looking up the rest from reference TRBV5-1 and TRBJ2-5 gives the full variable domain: KAGVTQTPRYLIKTRGQQVTLSCSPISGHRSVSWYQQTPGQGLQFLFEYFSETQRNKGNFPGRFSGRQFSNSRSEMNVSTLELGDSALYLCASRNRPTPGGGETQYFGPGTRLLVL.